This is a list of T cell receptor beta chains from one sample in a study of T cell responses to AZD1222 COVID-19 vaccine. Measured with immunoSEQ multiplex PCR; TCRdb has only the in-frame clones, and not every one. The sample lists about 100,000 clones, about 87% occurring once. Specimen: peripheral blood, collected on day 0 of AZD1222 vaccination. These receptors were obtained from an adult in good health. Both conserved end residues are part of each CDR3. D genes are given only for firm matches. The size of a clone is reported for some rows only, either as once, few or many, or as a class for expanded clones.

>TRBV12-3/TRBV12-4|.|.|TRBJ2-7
CASSRLGYEQYF
TGTGCCAGCAGCCGGCTAGGGTACGAGCAGTACTTC
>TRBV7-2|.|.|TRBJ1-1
CASSLVGGEVTEAFF
TGTGCCAGCAGCTTAGTGGGGGGGGAGGTCACTGAAGCTTTCTTT
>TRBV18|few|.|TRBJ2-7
CASSEQGYEQYF
TGTGCCAGCTCGGAACAGGGCTACGAGCAGTACTTC
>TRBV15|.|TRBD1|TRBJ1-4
CATSREGQNYNEKLFF
TGTGCCACCAGCAGAGAGGGACAGAATTATAATGAAAAACTGTTTTTT
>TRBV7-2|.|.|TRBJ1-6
CASSPRIFNSPLHF
TGTGCCAGCAGCCCCCGGATATTTAATTCACCCCTCCACTTT
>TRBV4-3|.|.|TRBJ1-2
CASSQDERGASYGYTF
TGCGCCAGCAGCCAAGATGAAAGGGGGGCTAGCTATGGCTACACCTTC
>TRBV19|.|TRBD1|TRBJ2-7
CASSIGTGGTYEQYF
TGTGCCAGTAGTATAGGGACAGGGGGTACCTACGAGCAGTACTTC
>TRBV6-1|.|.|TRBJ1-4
CASSDPARGRSNEKLFF
TGTGCCAGCAGTGATCCGGCTCGGGGACGTTCCAATGAAAAACTGTTTTTT
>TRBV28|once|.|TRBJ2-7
CASSSPGSSYEQYF
TGTGCCAGCAGTTCCCCAGGCAGCTCCTACGAGCAGTACTTC
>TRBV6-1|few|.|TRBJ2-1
CASSEAGTSLREQFF
TGTGCCAGCAGTGAAGCCGGGACCTCCCTCCGTGAGCAGTTCTTC
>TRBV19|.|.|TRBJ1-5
CASSALLGDRTNQPQHF
TGTGCCAGTAGTGCTCTTTTGGGAGACAGGACCAATCAGCCCCAGCATTTT
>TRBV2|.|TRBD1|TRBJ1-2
CASKRDRGDYGYTF
TGTGCCAGCAAACGAGACAGGGGCGACTATGGCTACACCTTC
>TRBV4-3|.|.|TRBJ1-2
CASSQDFRTPAAGYTF
TGCGCCAGCAGCCAAGATTTTCGGACCCCGGCCGCGGGCTACACCTTC
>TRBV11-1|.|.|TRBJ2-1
CASSSGLRGNEQFF
TGTGCCAGCAGCTCGGGACTTAGGGGCAATGAGCAGTTCTTC
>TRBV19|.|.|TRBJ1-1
CASSIDGDVLEAFF
TGTGCCAGTAGTATAGATGGGGACGTCCTTGAAGCTTTCTTT
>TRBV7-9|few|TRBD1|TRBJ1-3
CASSLTGGKGNTIYF
TGTGCCAGCAGCCTGACAGGGGGCAAAGGAAACACCATATATTTT
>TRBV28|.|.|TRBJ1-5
CASRATGGQPQHF
TGTGCCAGCAGAGCAACAGGTGGTCAGCCCCAGCATTTT
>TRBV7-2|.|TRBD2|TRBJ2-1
CASSSLAGAYNEQFF
TGTGCCAGCAGCTCACTAGCGGGGGCCTACAATGAGCAGTTCTTC
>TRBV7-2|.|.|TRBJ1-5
CASSLDSFNQPQHF
TGTGCCAGCAGCTTAGACAGCTTCAATCAGCCCCAGCATTTT
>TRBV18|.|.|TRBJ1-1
CASSPVPGINTEAFF
TGTGCCAGCTCACCAGTGCCAGGGATTAACACTGAAGCTTTCTTT
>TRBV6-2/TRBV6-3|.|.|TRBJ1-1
CASSPTRGRAAFF
TGTGCCAGCAGTCCCACCAGAGGGAGAGCAGCTTTCTTT
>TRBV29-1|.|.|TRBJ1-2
CSVTMDSQLYGYTF
TGCAGCGTTACGATGGACAGCCAGTTGTATGGCTACACCTTC
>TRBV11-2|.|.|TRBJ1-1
CASSPTRVGTEAFF
TGTGCCAGCAGCCCGACGAGGGTTGGCACTGAAGCTTTCTTT
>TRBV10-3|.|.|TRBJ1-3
CAISETPRGTLSGNTIYF
TGTGCCATCAGCGAGACTCCTAGGGGAACCCTCTCTGGAAACACCATATATTTT
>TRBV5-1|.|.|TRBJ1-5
CASSLGQYSNQPQHF
TGCGCCAGCAGCTTAGGACAGTATAGCAATCAGCCCCAGCATTTT
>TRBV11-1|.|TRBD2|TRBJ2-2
CASSLVRSGAGELFF
TGTGCCAGCAGCTTAGTAAGGAGCGGGGCCGGGGAGCTGTTTTTT
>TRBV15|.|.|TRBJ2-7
CATSGRKTYEQYF
TGTGCCACCAGCGGACGGAAAACCTACGAGCAGTACTTC